Below, one T cell receptor (beta chain) is given with its context. Data came from immunoSEQ multiplex PCR; TCRdb stores just in-frame clones and leaves some out. In the table there are 55,000 to 70,000 clones, 84% of which are singletons. After removal of 6 bases from V and 7 bases from J, the junction contained 4 bases not matched to a gene. CDR1 and CDR2 (germline): MNHEY, SVGAGI. The CDR3 is made up of 14 amino acids. These data are taken from a study of OX40 agonist ivuxolimab in advanced cancers. Study-wide background: Intravenous ivuxolimab at 0.01 to 10 mg/kg was given to patients every 2 weeks.

The chain combines TRBV6-5 with TRBJ1-6; TRBD1 aligns across 9 bases. The sample consisted of CD4+ or CD8+ T cells sorted from blood, taken in a trial of the OX40 agonist ivuxolimab. The TCR comes from an adult with an advanced solid tumor such as melanoma, head and neck, liver or kidney cancer. The CDR3 spells CASRTGTGNSPLHF. For the CDR3, the DNA is TGTGCCAGCAGGACCGGGACAGGGAATTCACCCCTCCACTTT.